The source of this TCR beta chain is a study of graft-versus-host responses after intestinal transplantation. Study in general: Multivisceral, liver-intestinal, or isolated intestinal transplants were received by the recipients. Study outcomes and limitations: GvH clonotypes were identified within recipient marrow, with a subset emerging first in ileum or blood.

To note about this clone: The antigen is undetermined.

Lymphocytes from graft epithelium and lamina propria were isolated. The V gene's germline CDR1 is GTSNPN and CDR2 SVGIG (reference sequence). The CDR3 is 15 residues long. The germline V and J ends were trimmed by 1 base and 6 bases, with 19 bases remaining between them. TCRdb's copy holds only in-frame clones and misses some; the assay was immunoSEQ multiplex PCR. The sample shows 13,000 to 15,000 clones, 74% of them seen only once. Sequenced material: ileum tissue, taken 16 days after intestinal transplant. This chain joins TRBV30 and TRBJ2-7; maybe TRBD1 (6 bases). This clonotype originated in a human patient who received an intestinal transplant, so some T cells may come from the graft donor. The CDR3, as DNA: TGTGCCTGGAGTGGGGGGACATGGGGAAATGGCGAGCAGTACTTC. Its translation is CAWSGGTWGNGEQYF.